The T cell receptor (beta chain) described here comes from a study of blood T cell repertoires in COVID-19. As originally analysed: Estimated nucleated cell counts came from reference gene primer amplification. TCRdb's copy holds only in-frame clones and misses some; the assay was immunoSEQ multiplex PCR. Clone size and the V and J calls come from that table; the DNA yielded D and trimming. The sample carries fewer than 250,000 clones, 75% to 85% recorded once. Germline loops: CDR1 SEHNR, CDR2 FQNEAQ (reference sequence). V lost 5 bases, J lost 1 base, and 17 bases lay in between. This CDR3 has 16 residues.

The source of this sequence is a human donor in a cohort sampled during active COVID-19. Sequencing input: peripheral blood. This sequence joins TRBV7-9 and TRBJ2-5; tentatively, D is TRBD1 (5 bases). CDR3 DNA sequence: TGTGCCAGCAGCCCTATCATTAGGACACCCCAAGAGACCCAGTACTTC. It yields the protein CASSPIIRTPQETQYF.